This entry features one T cell receptor beta chain sequence. Its specificity is unknown. This sample is part of a study of graft-versus-host responses after intestinal transplantation. Across the study: Recipients were all induced with anti-thymocyte globulin, then given tacrolimus and steroids for around three years. Study-level points and caveats: Some GvH clones were seen earlier in gut or blood, suggesting intestinal origin. Allograft clonal ratios (graft-versus-host to host-versus-graft) were high in patients who had graft-donor T cell macrochimerism.

Germline V gene data show CDR1 as SNHLY and CDR2 as FYNNEI. The CDR3 is 13 residues long. With 6 bases removed from V and 1 base from J, the gap between germline ends came to 9 bases. The table came from immunoSEQ multiplex PCR; TCRdb's copy has only in-frame clones and leaves some out. The data show tens of thousands of clones, about 90% seen once. The origin of this receptor is a human patient who received an intestinal transplant, so some T cells may come from the graft donor. The material sequenced was PBMCs, taken 98 days after intestinal transplantation. The chain uses TRBV2 and TRBJ1-1, with D unresolved. CDR3 bases: TGTGCCAGCAGCGACGGGCAGAACACTGAAGCTTTCTTT. Translating it yields CASSDGQNTEAFF.